This TCR beta chain derives from a study of blood T cell repertoires in COVID-19. Turning to the study itself: PBMCs, B-cell-depleted T cells, or T cells provided the cDNA or gDNA that made up the material.

Measured with immunoSEQ multiplex PCR; TCRdb has only the in-frame clones, and not every one. The data show roughly 80,000 clones, with roughly four fifths seen just once and around a sixth held by the top ten. With regard to this clone: The sample carries other DNA sequences with the same CDR3.

CDR3 length: 14 residues. The ends lost 2 bases at V and 7 bases at J; junction bases unmatched: 5. Germline CDR1 and CDR2: KGHSH and LQKENI. Source material: peripheral blood. The origin of this receptor is a man in his 70s with active or convalescent COVID-19. The chain combines TRBV18 with TRBJ1-3; 7 bases align to TRBD1. The CDR3 spells CASSPDRAGNTIYF. In nucleotides, the CDR3 is TGTGCCAGCTCACCAGACAGGGCCGGGAACACCATATATTTT.